The TCR beta chain under discussion was sequenced for a study of Graves' ophthalmopathy and Graves' hyperthyroidism. Amplification targeted the TCR beta CDR3 regions, with RNA transcripts as the source material. The first-round RT-PCR employed HTBI primers together with the Qiagen OneStep RT-PCR kit. A multiplex PCR was then performed as the second round. TCRdb re-called the multiplex PCR reads through MiXCR, storing one row per CDR3 protein. Here the sample spans roughly 380,000 distinct CDR3 sequences, approximately 15% being singletons. As for this clonotype: Its specificity is unknown.

Broader study findings: Most expanded clonotypes from thyroid (those above 0.001 frequency) were also found in blood.

The CDR3 loop spans 17 amino acids. Germline CDR1 reads KGHDR; CDR2 reads SFDVKD. Unmatched junction bases numbered 4, after V lost 3 bases and J lost 1 base. The specimen was peripheral blood. The TCR originated in a woman younger than 30 with stable Graves' hyperthyroidism. J is TRBJ2-5 and V is TRBV24-1; 13 bases align to TRBD2. The CDR3 nucleotides are TGTGCCACCAGTGATCCCGGACTAGCGGGGGCCCAAGAGACCCAGTACTTC. Residues: CATSDPGLAGAQETQYF.